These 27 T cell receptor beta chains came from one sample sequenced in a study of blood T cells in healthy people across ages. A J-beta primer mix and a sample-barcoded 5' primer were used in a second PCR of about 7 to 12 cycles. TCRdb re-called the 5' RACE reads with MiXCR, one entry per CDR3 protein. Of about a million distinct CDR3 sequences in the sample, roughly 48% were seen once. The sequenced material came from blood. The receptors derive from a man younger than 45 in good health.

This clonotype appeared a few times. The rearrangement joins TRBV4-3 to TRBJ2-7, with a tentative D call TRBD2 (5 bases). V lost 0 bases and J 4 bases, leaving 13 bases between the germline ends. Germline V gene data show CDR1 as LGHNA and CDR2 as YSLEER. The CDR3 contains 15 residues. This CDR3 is CASSQDPTGEYEQYF. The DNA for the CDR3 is TGCGCCAGCAGCCAAGACCCCACCGGGGAATACGAGCAGTACTTC.

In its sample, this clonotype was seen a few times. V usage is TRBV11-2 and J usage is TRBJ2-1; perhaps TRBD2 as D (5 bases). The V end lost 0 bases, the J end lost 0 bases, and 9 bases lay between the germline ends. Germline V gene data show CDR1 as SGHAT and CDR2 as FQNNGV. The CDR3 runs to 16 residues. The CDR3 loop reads CASSLEEAISYNEQFF. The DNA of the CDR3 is TGTGCCAGCAGCTTAGAGGAGGCTATCTCCTACAATGAGCAGTTCTTC.

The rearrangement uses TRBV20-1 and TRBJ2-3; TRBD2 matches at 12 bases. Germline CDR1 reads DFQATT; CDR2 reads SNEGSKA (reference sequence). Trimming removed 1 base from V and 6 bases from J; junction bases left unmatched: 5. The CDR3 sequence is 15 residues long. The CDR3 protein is CSARASGGAGDTQYF. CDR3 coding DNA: TGCAGTGCTAGAGCTAGCGGGGGGGCAGGGGATACGCAGTATTTT.

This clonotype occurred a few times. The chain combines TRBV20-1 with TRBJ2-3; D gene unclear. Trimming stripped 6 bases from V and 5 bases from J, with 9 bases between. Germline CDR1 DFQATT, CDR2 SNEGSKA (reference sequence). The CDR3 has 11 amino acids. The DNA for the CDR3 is TGCAGTGCGCCCGGTGGAGATACGCAGTATTTT. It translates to CSAPGGDTQYF.

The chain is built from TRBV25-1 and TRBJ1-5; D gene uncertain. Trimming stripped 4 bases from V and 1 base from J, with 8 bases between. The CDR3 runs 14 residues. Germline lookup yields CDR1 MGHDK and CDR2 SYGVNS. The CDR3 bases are TGTGCCAGCAGTGGTGTGGGGAGCAATCAGCCCCAGCATTTT. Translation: CASSGVGSNQPQHF.

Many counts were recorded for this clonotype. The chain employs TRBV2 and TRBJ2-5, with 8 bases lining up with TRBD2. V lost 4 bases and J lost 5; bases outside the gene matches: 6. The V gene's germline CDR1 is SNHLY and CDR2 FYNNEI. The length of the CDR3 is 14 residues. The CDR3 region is CASSVRGGLETQYF. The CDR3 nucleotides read TGTGCCAGCAGTGTTCGGGGGGGCCTGGAGACCCAGTACTTC.

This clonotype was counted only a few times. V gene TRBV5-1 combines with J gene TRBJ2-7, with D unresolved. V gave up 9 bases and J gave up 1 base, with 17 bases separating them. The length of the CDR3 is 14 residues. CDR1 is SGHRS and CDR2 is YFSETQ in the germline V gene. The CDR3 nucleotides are TGCGCCACCAAAACTACGGGCGGTTCCTACGAGCAGTACTTC. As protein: CATKTTGGSYEQYF.

Here the CDR3 DNA reads TGTGCCAGCAGCTTAAGGCCCCCCCTTAGCACTGAAGCTTTCTTT. This codes for CASSLRPPLSTEAFF. The chain is built from TRBV7-9 and TRBJ1-1; D is ambiguous. Germline V lookup: CDR1 SEHNR, CDR2 FQNEAQ (reference sequence). V shed 2 bases and J shed 4 bases, with 14 bases lying between them. The CDR3 extends over 15 amino acids.

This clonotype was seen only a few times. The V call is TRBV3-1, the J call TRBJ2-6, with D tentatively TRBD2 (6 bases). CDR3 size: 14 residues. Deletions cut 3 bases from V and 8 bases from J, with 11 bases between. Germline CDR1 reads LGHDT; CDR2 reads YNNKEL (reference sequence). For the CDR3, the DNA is TGTGCCAGCAGCCAGGAGGGACGGTCCAACGTCCTGACTTTC. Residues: CASSQEGRSNVLTF.

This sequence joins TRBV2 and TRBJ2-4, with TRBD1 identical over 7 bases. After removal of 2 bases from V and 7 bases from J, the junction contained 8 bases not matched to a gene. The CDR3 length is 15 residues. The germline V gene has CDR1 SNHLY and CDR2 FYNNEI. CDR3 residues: CASSENRGAWNIQYF. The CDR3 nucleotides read TGTGCCAGCAGTGAAAACAGGGGCGCATGGAACATTCAGTACTTC.

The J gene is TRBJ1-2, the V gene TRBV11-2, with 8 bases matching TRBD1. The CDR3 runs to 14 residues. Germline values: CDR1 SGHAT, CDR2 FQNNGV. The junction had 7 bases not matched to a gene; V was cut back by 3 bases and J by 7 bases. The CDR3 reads CASSFWTGKIGYTF. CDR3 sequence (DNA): TGTGCCAGCAGCTTTTGGACAGGGAAGATTGGCTACACCTTC.

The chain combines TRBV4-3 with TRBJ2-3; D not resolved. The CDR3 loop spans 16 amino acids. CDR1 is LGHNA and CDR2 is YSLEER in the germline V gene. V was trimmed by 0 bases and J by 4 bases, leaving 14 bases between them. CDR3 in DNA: TGCGCCAGCAGCCAAGAGGTAACCGCGTTGGCAGATACGCAGTATTTT. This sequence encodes CASSQEVTALADTQYF.

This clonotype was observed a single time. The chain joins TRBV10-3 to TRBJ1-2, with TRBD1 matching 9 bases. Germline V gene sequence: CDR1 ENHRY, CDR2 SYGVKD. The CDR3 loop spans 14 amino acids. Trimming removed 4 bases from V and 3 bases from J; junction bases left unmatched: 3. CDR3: CAISGRTGDYGYTF. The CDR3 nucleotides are TGTGCCATCAGTGGAAGGACAGGGGACTATGGCTACACCTTC.

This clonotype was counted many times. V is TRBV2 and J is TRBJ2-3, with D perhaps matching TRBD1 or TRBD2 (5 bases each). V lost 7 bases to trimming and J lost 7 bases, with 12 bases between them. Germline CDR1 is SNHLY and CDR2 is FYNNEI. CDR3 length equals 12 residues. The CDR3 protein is CASTRDANTQYF. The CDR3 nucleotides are TGTGCCAGCACCAGGGACGCGAATACGCAGTATTTT. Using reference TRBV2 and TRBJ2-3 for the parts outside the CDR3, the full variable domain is EPEVTQTPSHQVTQMGQEVILRCVPISNHLYFYWYRQILGQKVEFLVSFYNNEISEKSEIFDDQFSVERPDGSNFTLKIRSTKLEDSAMYFCASTRDANTQYFGPGTRLTVL.

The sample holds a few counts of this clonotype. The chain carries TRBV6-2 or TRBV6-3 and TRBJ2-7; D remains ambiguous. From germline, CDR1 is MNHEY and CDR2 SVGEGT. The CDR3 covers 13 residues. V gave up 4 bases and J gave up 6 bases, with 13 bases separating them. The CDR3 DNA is TGTGCCAGCAGTTCCATGACGTCCGGCGAGCAGTACTTC. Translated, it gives CASSSMTSGEQYF.

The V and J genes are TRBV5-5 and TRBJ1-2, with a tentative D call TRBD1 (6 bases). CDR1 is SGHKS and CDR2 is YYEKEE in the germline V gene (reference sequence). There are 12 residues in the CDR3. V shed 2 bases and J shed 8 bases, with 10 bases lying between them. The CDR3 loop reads CASSFQGKGYTF. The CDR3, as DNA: TGTGCCAGCAGCTTCCAGGGGAAAGGCTACACCTTC.

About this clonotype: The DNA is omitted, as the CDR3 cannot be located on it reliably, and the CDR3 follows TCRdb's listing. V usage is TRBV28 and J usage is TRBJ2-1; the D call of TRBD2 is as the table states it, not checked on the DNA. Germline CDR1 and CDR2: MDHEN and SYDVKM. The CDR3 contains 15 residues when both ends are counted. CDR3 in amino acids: CASSTSGLRYNEQFF.

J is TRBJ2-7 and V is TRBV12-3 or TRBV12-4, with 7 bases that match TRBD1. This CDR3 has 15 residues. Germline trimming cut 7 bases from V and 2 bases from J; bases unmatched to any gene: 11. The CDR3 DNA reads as TGTGCCAGCACCAAAGACAGGGATCTAGCCTACGAGCAGTACTTC. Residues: CASTKDRDLAYEQYF.

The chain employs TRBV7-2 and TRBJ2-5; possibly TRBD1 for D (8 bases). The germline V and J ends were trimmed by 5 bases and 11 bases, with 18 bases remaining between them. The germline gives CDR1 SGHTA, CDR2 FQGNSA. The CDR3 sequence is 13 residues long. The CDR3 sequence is CASSINRGGEQYF. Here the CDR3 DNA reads TGTGCCAGCAGCATTAACAGGGGGGGAGAGCAGTACTTC. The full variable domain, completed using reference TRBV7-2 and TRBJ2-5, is GAGVSQSPSNKVTEKGKDVELRCDPISGHTALYWYRQSLGQGLEFLIYFQGNSAPDKSGLPSDRFSAERTGGSVSTLTIQRTQQEDSAVYLCASSINRGGEQYFGPGTRLLVL.

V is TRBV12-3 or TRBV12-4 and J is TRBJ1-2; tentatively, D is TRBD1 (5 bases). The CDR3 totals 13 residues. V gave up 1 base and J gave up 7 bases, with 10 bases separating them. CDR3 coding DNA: TGTGCCAGCAGTTTAGTCCGGGGCACTGGCTACACCTTC. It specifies CASSLVRGTGYTF.

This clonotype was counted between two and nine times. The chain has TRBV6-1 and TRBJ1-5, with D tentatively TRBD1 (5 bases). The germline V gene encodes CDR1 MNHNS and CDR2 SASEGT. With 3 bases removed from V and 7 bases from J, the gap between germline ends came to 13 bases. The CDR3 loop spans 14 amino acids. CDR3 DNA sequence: TGTGCCAGCAGTGATACCGGGGCGGGACAGCCCCAGCATTTT. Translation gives CASSDTGAGQPQHF.

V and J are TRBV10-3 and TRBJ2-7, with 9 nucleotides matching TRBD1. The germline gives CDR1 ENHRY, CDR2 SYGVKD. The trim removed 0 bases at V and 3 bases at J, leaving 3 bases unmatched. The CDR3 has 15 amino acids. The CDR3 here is CAISESTDRGYEQYV. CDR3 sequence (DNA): TGTGCCATCAGTGAGTCAACGGACAGGGGCTACGAGCAGTACGTC.

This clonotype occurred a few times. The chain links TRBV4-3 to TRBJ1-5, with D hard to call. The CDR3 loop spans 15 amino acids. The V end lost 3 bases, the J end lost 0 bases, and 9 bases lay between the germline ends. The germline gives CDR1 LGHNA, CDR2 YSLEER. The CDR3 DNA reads TGCGCCAGCAGCCAGGAGGTAAATAGCAATCAGCCCCAGCATTTT. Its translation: CASSQEVNSNQPQHF.

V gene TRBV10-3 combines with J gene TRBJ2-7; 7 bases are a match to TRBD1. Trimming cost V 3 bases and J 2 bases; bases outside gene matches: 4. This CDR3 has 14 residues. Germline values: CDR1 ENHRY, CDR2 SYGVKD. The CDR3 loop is CAISDGTATYEQYF. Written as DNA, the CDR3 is TGTGCCATCAGTGATGGGACAGCCACCTACGAGCAGTACTTC.

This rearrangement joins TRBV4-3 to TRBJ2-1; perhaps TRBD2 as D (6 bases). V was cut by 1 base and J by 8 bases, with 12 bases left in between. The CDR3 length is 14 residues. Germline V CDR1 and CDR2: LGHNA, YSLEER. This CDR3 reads CASSQGPPGDEQFF. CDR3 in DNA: TGCGCCAGCAGCCAAGGCCCTCCGGGGGATGAGCAGTTCTTC.

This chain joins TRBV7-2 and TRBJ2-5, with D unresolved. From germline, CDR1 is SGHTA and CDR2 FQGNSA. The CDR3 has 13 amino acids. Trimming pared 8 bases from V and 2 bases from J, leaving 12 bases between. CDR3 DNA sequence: TGTGCCAGCGCGGCCTATCGGCAAGAGACCCAGTACTTC. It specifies CASAAYRQETQYF.

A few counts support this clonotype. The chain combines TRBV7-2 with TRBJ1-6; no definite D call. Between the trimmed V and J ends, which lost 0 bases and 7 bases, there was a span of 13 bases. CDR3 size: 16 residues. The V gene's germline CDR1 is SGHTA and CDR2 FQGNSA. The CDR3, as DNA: TGTGCCAGCAGCTTAGCGGCGGGAATGGAAAATTCACCCCTCCACTTT. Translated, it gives CASSLAAGMENSPLHF. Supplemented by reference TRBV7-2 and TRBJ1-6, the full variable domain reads GAGVSQSPSNKVTEKGKDVELRCDPISGHTALYWYRQSLGQGLEFLIYFQGNSAPDKSGLPSDRFSAERTGGSVSTLTIQRTQQEDSAVYLCASSLAAGMENSPLHFGNGTRLTVT.